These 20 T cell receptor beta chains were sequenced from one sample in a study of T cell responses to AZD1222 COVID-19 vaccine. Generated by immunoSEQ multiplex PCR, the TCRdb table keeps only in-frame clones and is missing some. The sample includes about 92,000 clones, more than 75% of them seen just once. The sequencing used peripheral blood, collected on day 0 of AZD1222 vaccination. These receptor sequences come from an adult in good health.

This CDR3 reads CASSSVSGNTEAFF. The DNA of the CDR3 is TGTGCCAGCAGCTCAGTGTCCGGGAACACTGAAGCTTTCTTT. V gene TRBV7-2 combines with J gene TRBJ1-1; D uncertain. V lost 4 bases to trimming and J lost 1 base, with 10 bases between them. CDR1 and CDR2 from the germline V gene are SGHTA and FQGNSA. This CDR3 has 14 amino acids.

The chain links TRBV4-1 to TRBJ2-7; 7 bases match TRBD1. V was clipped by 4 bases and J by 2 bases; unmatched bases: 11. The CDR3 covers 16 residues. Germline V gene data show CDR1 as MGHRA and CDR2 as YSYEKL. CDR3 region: CASSRDVGQGAYEQYF. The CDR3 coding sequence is TGCGCCAGCAGCCGAGATGTCGGGCAGGGGGCCTACGAGCAGTACTTC.

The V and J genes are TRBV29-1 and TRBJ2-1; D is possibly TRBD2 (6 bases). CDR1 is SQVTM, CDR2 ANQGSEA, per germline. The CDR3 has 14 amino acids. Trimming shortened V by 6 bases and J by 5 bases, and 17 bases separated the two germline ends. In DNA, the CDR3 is TGCAGCGTCCCCCCCGGGGAGGCTCACAATGAGCAGTTCTTC. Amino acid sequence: CSVPPGEAHNEQFF.

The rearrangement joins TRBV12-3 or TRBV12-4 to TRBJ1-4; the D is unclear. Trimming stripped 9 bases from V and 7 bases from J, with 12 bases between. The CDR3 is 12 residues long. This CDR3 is CASRREIEKLFF. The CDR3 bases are TGTGCCAGTAGGAGGGAGATTGAAAAACTGTTTTTT.

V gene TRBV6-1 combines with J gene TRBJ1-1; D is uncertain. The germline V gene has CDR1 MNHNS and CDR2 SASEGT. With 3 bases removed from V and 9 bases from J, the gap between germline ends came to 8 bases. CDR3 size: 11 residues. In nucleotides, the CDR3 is TGTGCCAGCAGTGAGGGATACCAAGCTTTCTTT. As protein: CASSEGYQAFF.

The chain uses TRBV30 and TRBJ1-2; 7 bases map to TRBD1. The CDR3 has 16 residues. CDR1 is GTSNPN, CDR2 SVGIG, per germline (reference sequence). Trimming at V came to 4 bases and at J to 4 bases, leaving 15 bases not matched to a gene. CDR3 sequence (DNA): TGTGCCTGGACCCACCCCCGACAGGGTACTAGCTATGGCTACACCTTC. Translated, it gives CAWTHPRQGTSYGYTF.

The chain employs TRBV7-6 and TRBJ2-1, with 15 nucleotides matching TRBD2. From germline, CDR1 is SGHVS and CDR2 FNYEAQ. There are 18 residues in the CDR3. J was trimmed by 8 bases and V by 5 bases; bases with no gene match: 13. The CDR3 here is CASSVDSFGLAGGYEQFF. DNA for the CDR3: TGTGCCAGCAGCGTAGACAGCTTTGGACTAGCGGGGGGGTATGAGCAGTTCTTC.

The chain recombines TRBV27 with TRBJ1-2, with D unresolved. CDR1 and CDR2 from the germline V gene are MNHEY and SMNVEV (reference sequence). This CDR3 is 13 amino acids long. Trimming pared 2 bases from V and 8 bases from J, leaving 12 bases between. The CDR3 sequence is CASSLGLEEGYTF. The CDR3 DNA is TGTGCCAGCAGTTTAGGCTTAGAAGAGGGCTACACCTTC.

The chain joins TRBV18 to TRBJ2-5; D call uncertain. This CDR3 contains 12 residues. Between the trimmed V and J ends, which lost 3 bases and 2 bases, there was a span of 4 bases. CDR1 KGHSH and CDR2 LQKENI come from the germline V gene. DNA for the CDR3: TGTGCCAGCTCACCGAATCAAGAGACCCAGTACTTC. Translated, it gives CASSPNQETQYF.

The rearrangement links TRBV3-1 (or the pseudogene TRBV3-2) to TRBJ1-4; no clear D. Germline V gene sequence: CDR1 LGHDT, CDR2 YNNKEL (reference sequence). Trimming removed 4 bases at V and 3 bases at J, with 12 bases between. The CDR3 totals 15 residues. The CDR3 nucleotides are TGTGCCAGCAGCCCGTCGGTACAGCCTAATGAAAAACTGTTTTTT. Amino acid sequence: CASSPSVQPNEKLFF.

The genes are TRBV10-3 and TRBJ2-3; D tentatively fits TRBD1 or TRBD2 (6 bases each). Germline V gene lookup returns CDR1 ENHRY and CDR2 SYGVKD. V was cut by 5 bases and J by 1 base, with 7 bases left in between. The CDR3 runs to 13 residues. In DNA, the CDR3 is TGTGCCATCAGTAGGGGGGGCACAGATACGCAGTATTTT. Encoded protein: CAISRGGTDTQYF.

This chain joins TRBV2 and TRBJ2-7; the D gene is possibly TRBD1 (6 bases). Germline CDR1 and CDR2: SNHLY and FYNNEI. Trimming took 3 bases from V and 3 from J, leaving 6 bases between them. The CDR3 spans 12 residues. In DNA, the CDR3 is TGTGCCAGCAGTGACAGGGGCTACGAGCAGTACTTC. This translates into CASSDRGYEQYF.

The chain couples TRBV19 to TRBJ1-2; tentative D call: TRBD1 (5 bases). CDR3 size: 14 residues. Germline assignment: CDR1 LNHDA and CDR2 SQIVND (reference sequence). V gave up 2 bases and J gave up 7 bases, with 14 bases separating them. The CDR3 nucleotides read TGTGCCAGTAGTATATCGGACAATAGGAGTGGCTACACCTTC. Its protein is CASSISDNRSGYTF.

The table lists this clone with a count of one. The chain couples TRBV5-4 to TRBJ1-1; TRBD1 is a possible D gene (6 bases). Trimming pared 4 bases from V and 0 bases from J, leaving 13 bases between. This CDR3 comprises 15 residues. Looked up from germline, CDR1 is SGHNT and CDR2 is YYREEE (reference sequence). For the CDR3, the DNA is TGTGCCAGCAGCCTCCCGGACAGATTGAACACTGAAGCTTTCTTT. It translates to CASSLPDRLNTEAFF.

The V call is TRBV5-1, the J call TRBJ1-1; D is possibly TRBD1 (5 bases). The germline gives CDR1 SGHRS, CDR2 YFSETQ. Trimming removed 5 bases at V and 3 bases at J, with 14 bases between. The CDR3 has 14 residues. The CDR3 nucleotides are TGCGCCAGCAGTGTGACAGATCCTGACACTGAAGCTTTCTTT. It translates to CASSVTDPDTEAFF.

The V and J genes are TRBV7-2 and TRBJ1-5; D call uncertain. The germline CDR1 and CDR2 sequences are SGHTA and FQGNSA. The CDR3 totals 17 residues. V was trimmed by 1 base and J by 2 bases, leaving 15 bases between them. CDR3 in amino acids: CASSLVGSPSGNQPQHF. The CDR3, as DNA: TGTGCCAGCAGCTTAGTGGGATCCCCAAGCGGCAATCAGCCCCAGCATTTT.

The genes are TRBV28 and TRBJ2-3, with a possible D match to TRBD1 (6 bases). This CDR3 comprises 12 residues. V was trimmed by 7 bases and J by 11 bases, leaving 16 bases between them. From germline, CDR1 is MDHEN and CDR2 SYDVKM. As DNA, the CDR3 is TGTGCCAGCACATACCGGGACACTTTGCAGTATTTT. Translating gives CASTYRDTLQYF.

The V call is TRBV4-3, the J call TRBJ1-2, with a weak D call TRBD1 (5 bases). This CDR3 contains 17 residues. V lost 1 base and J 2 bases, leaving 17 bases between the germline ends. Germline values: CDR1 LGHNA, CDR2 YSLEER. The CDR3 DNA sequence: TGCGCCAGCAGCCAAGGAACGTCGGACACAGTAAACTATGGCTACACCTTC. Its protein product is CASSQGTSDTVNYGYTF.

DNA of the CDR3: TGTGCCAGCAGACGTGGGACAGACTATAATTCACCCCTCCACTTT. It specifies CASRRGTDYNSPLHF. The chain recombines TRBV28 with TRBJ1-6; 7 bases line up with TRBD1. The CDR3 runs to 15 residues. In germline, CDR1 is MDHEN, CDR2 SYDVKM. V shed 6 bases and J 3 bases; nucleotides not matched to a gene: 5.

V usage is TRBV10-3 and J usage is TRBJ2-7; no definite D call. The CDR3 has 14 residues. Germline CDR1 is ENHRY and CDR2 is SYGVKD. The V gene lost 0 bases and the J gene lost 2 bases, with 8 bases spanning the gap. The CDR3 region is CAISESSDTYEQYF. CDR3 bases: TGTGCCATCAGTGAGTCCTCAGATACCTACGAGCAGTACTTC.